This T cell receptor (beta chain) was documented in a study of regulatory T cells in long-lasting Graves disease. V lost 5 bases and J lost 7, with 8 bases in between. The germline CDR1 and CDR2 sequences are SGHNT and YENEEA. The CDR3 loop spans 11 amino acids. This clonotype was observed at least ten times. Antigen specificity is unknown. Overall study results and limits: Fewer public clonotypes were shared by new patients (under 1,000) than by persistent patients (about 2,700).

Combining iRepertoire HTBI primers with Arm-PCR of CDR3 regions, the authors built TCR beta libraries. Each CDR3 protein is one row after TCRdb ran MiXCR on the multiplex PCR reads. The data hold over 200,000 distinct CDR3 sequences, with 18% observed a single time. Described time point: newly diagnosed GD, antithyroid drugs for less than 3 months. Preparation of the TCR library used RNA extracted from PBMCs. This TCR came from a female donor with Graves disease. The material was peripheral blood mononuclear cells (PBMCs), obtained at new diagnosis, from a patient treated with antithyroid drugs. The chain is built from TRBV11-3 and TRBJ1-1, with no clear D. CDR3 region: CASSRGYEAFF. The CDR3 region has the DNA TGTGCCAGCAGCCGAGGTTATGAAGCTTTCTTT. Full variable domain (outside the CDR3, taken from reference TRBV11-3 and TRBJ1-1): EAGVVQSPRYKIIEKKQPVAFWCNPISGHNTLYWYLQNLGQGPELLIRYENEEAVDDSQLPKDRFSAERLKGVDSTLKIQPAELGDSAVYLCASSRGYEAFFGQGTRLTVV.